The rows below give T cell receptor beta chains drawn from one sample of a study of T cell changes during pregnancy in multiple sclerosis. Some clones are missing from TCRdb's copy, which holds only in-frame ones; the method was immunoSEQ multiplex PCR. This sample has 60,000 to 95,000 clones; 85% to 95% occur once, and the top ten carry around 0.45%. This specimen was CD4+ T cells from peripheral blood mononuclear cells, taken before pregnancy. All receptors derive from a female donor with multiple sclerosis, enrolled in a pregnancy study. CDR3s include the opening cysteine and the closing phenylalanine or tryptophan. Each record gives: D gene, V gene, J gene, clone size, CDR3 protein, CDR3 DNA. The D gene is left open where the match is weak. Not every row has a clone size; where given, it reads once, few, many or a size class.

d_gene: .
v_gene: TRBV30
j_gene: TRBJ1-1
abundance: .
CDR3aa: CAWVGDIRNTEAFF
CDR3nt: TGTGCCTGGGTGGGGGACATCAGAAACACTGAAGCTTTCTTT

d_gene: .
v_gene: TRBV4-2
j_gene: TRBJ1-1
abundance: .
CDR3aa: CASSQDFRNTEAFF
CDR3nt: TGTGCCAGCAGCCAAGACTTCAGGAACACTGAAGCTTTCTTT

d_gene: .
v_gene: TRBV30
j_gene: TRBJ2-7
abundance: .
CDR3aa: CAFRDFVTYEQYF
CDR3nt: TGTGCCTTTCGGGACTTTGTGACCTACGAGCAGTACTTC

d_gene: .
v_gene: TRBV7-8
j_gene: TRBJ2-7
abundance: once
CDR3aa: CASSLEQGSLSYEQYF
CDR3nt: TGTGCCAGCAGCTTAGAGCAGGGTTCCCTCTCCTACGAGCAGTACTTC

d_gene: .
v_gene: TRBV7-2
j_gene: TRBJ1-1
abundance: .
CDR3aa: CASSPTDRPGGAFF
CDR3nt: TGTGCCAGCAGCCCTACAGACAGGCCCGGTGGAGCTTTCTTT

d_gene: TRBD2
v_gene: TRBV19
j_gene: TRBJ2-1
abundance: .
CDR3aa: CASSIVLLAGVGEQFF
CDR3nt: TGTGCCAGTAGTATAGTATTACTAGCGGGAGTTGGCGAGCAGTTCTTC

d_gene: .
v_gene: TRBV6-1
j_gene: TRBJ2-1
abundance: .
CDR3aa: CASRRQVGQLNEQFF
CDR3nt: TGTGCCAGCAGACGACAGGTCGGGCAACTCAATGAGCAGTTCTTC

d_gene: TRBD1
v_gene: TRBV9
j_gene: TRBJ1-2
abundance: .
CDR3aa: CASSAGTAGGYTF
CDR3nt: TGTGCCAGCAGCGCGGGGACAGCGGGTGGCTACACCTTC

d_gene: TRBD2
v_gene: TRBV5-1
j_gene: TRBJ2-3
abundance: .
CDR3aa: CASSFESGATDTQYF
CDR3nt: TGCGCCAGCAGCTTTGAGAGCGGGGCTACAGATACGCAGTATTTT

d_gene: .
v_gene: TRBV27
j_gene: TRBJ1-1
abundance: .
CDR3aa: CASSFRRVGGEAFF
CDR3nt: TGTGCCAGCAGTTTTCGCAGGGTCGGTGGTGAAGCTTTCTTT

d_gene: TRBD2
v_gene: TRBV15
j_gene: TRBJ2-1
abundance: .
CDR3aa: CATSRLTSGDEQFF
CDR3nt: TGTGCCACCAGCAGGCTGACTAGCGGGGATGAGCAGTTCTTC

d_gene: .
v_gene: TRBV7-3
j_gene: TRBJ2-3
abundance: once
CDR3aa: CASSFLGDTQYF
CDR3nt: TGTGCCAGCAGCTTCCTCGGTGATACGCAGTATTTT

d_gene: TRBD1
v_gene: TRBV9
j_gene: TRBJ1-6
abundance: few
CDR3aa: CASSSRTGDSPLHF
CDR3nt: TGTGCCAGCAGCTCCCGGACAGGGGATTCACCCCTCCACTTT

d_gene: .
v_gene: TRBV5-1
j_gene: TRBJ1-2
abundance: .
CDR3aa: CASSLSPGTGYTF
CDR3nt: TGCGCCAGCAGCTTGTCACCGGGTACTGGCTACACCTTC

d_gene: TRBD2
v_gene: TRBV4-3
j_gene: TRBJ2-1
abundance: few
CDR3aa: CASSQDPPGGPGEQFF
CDR3nt: TGCGCCAGCAGCCAAGATCCACCGGGGGGGCCGGGTGAGCAGTTCTTC

d_gene: .
v_gene: TRBV28
j_gene: TRBJ1-5
abundance: .
CDR3aa: CASSLSQGSYAQPQHF
CDR3nt: TGTGCCAGCAGTTTATCTCAGGGGAGTTATGCTCAGCCCCAGCATTTT

d_gene: TRBD1
v_gene: TRBV30
j_gene: TRBJ1-3
abundance: .
CDR3aa: CAWRTGGAGNTIYF
CDR3nt: TGTGCCTGGAGGACAGGGGGCGCTGGAAACACCATATATTTT

d_gene: .
v_gene: TRBV28
j_gene: TRBJ2-7
abundance: .
CDR3aa: CASSLTRLRLEYEQYF
CDR3nt: TGTGCCAGCAGTTTAACCCGATTGAGACTAGAATACGAGCAGTACTTC

d_gene: TRBD1
v_gene: TRBV28
j_gene: TRBJ1-2
abundance: .
CDR3aa: CASSPGTGGWDGYTF
CDR3nt: TGTGCCAGCAGTCCAGGGACAGGGGGATGGGATGGCTACACCTTC

d_gene: .
v_gene: TRBV11-3
j_gene: TRBJ1-6
abundance: .
CDR3aa: CASSLEGLFGSSYNSPLHF
CDR3nt: TGTGCCAGCAGCTTAGAGGGCCTTTTCGGGAGCTCCTATAATTCACCCCTCCACTTT

d_gene: .
v_gene: TRBV4-1
j_gene: TRBJ1-3
abundance: .
CDR3aa: CASSQGDRLSGNTIYF
CDR3nt: TGCGCCAGCAGCCAGGGAGACAGGCTCTCAGGAAACACCATATATTTT

d_gene: .
v_gene: TRBV30
j_gene: TRBJ2-4
abundance: few
CDR3aa: CAWSPPLSYRVPAKNIQYF
CDR3nt: TGTGCCTGGAGCCCTCCGCTATCGTACAGGGTTCCAGCCAAAAACATTCAGTACTTC